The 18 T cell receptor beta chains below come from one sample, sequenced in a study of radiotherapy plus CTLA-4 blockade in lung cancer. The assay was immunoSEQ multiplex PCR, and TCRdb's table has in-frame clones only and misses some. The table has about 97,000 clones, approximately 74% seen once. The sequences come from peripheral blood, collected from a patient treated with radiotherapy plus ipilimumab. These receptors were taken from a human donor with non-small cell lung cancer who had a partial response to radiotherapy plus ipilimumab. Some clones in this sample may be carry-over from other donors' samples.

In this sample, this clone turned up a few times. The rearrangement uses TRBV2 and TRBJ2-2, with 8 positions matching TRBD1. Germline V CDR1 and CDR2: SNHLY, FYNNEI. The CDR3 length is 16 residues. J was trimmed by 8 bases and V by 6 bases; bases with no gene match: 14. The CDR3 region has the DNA TGTGCCAGCAGGTTCAGACAGGGGAAACAACCTGGGGAGCTGTTTTTT. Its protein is CASRFRQGKQPGELFF.

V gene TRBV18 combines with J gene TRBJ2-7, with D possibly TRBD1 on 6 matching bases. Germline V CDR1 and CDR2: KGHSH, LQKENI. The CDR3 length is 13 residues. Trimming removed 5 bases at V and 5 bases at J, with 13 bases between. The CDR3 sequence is CASSEDSGDEQYF. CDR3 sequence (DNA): TGTGCCAGCTCAGAGGACAGTGGGGACGAGCAGTACTTC.

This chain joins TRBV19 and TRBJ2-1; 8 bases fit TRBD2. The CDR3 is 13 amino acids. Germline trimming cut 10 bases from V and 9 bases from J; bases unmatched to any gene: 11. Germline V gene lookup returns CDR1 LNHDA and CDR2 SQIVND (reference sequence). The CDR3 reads CATQAGALFEQFF. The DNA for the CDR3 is TGTGCCACCCAAGCGGGGGCCCTCTTTGAGCAGTTCTTC.

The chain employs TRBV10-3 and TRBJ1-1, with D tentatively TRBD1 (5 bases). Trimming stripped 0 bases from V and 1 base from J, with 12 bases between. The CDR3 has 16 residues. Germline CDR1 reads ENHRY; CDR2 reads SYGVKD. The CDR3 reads CAISESVDRPNTEAFF. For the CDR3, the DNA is TGTGCCATCAGTGAGTCCGTTGACAGACCGAACACTGAAGCTTTCTTT.

The DNA of the CDR3 is TGTGCCAGCATTCAAGGCGGGCCCGGGGCCCAGTACTTC. It codes for CASIQGGPGAQYF. The rearrangement uses TRBV2 and TRBJ2-5; the D gene is possibly TRBD2 (5 bases). The length of the CDR3 is 13 residues. V lost 7 bases and J 9 bases, leaving 18 bases between the germline ends. Germline CDR1 SNHLY, CDR2 FYNNEI.

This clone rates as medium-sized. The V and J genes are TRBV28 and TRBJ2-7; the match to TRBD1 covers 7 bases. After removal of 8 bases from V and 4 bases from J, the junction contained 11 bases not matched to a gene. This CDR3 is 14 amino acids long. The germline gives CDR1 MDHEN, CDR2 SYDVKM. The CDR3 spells CASGLRTGLYEQYF. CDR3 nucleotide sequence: TGTGCCAGCGGCCTCCGGACAGGACTTTACGAGCAGTACTTC.

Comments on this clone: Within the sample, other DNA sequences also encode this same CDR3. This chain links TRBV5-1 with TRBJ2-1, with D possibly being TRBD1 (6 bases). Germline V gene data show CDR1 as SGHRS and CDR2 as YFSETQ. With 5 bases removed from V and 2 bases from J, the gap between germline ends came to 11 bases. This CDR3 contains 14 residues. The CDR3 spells CASSGQGTYNEQFF. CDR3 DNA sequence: TGCGCCAGCAGTGGCCAGGGGACCTACAATGAGCAGTTCTTC. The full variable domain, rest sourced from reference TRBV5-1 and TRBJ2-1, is KAGVTQTPRYLIKTRGQQVTLSCSPISGHRSVSWYQQTPGQGLQFLFEYFSETQRNKGNFPGRFSGRQFSNSRSEMNVSTLELGDSALYLCASSGQGTYNEQFFGPGTRLTVL.

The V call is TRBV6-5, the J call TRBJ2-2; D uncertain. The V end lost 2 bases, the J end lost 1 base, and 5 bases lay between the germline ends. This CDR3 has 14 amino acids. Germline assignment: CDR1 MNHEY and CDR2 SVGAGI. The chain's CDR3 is CASSYTGNTGELFF. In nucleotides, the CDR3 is TGTGCCAGCAGTTACACCGGGAACACCGGGGAGCTGTTTTTT.

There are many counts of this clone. This CDR3 reads CASGNRGGREQYF. The CDR3 nucleotides read TGTGCCAGCGGGAACAGGGGAGGTCGGGAGCAGTACTTC. This chain links TRBV28 with TRBJ2-7, with TRBD1 as a possible D gene (7 bases). The length of the CDR3 is 13 residues. Germline V gene sequence: CDR1 MDHEN, CDR2 SYDVKM. Trimming left V 8 bases short and J 7 bases short, with 18 bases between.

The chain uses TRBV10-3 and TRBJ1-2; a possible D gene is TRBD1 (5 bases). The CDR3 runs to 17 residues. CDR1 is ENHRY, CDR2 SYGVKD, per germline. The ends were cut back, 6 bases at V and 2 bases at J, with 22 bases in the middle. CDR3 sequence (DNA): TGTGCCATCAGCCCTGACAGCCGCCCAACTCAAAACTATGGCTACACCTTC. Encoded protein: CAISPDSRPTQNYGYTF.

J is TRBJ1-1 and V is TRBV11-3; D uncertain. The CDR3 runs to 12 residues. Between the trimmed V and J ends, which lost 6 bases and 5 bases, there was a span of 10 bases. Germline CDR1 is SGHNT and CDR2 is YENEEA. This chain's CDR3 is CASSIARTEAFF. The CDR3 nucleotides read TGTGCCAGCAGTATCGCGAGGACTGAAGCTTTCTTT. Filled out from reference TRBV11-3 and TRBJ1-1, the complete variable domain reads EAGVVQSPRYKIIEKKQPVAFWCNPISGHNTLYWYLQNLGQGPELLIRYENEEAVDDSQLPKDRFSAERLKGVDSTLKIQPAELGDSAVYLCASSIARTEAFFGQGTRLTVV.

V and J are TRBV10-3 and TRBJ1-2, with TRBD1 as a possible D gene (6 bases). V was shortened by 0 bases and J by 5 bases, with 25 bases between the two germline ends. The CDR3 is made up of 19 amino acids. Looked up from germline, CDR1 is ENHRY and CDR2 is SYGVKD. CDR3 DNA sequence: TGTGCCATCAGTGAGTCGCCCGGGGTCCTCTCCACAGGGCCTTATGGCTACACCTTC. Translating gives CAISESPGVLSTGPYGYTF.

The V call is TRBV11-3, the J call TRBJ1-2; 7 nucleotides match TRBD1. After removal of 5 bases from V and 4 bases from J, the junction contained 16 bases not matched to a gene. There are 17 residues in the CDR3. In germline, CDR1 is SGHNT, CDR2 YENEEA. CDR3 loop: CASSPRTGNLGSYGYTF. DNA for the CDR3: TGTGCCAGCAGCCCCCGGACAGGAAACCTTGGGTCCTATGGCTACACCTTC.

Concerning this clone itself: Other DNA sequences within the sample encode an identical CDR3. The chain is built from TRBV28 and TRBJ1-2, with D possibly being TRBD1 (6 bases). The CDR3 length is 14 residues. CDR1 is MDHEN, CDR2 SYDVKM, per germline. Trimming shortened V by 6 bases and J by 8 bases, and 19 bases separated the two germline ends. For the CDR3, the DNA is TGTGCCAGCAGCCTGGAGAACAGGGTAGCGGGCTACACCTTC. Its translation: CASSLENRVAGYTF.

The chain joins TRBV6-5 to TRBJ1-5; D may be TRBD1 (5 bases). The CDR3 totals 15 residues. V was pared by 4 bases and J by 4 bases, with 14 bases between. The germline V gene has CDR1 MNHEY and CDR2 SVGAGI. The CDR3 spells CASSSTGRGNQPQHF. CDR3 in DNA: TGTGCCAGCAGTTCCACCGGACGGGGGAATCAGCCCCAGCATTTT.

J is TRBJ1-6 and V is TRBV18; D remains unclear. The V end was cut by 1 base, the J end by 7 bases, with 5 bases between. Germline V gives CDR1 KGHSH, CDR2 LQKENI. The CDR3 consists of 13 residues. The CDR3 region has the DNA TGTGCCAGCTCACCACGGGAGAATTCACCCCTCCACTTT. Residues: CASSPRENSPLHF.

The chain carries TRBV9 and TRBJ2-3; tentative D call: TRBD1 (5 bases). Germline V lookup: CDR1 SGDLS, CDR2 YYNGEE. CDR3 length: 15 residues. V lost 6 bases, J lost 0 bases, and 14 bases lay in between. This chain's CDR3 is CASTTGPPSTDTQYF. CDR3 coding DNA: TGTGCCAGCACCACAGGCCCACCTAGCACAGATACGCAGTATTTT.

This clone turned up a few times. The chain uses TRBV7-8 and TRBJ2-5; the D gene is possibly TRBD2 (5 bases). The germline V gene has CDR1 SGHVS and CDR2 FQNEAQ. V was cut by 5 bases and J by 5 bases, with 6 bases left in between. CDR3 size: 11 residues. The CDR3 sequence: CASSRGETQYF. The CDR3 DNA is TGTGCCAGCAGCCGAGGGGAGACCCAGTACTTC.